This T cell receptor beta chain was found in a study of T cells after yellow fever vaccination. Study in general: Fractions of limited cellularity were prepared by means of SMART-Seq v4 Ultra Low Input.

Notes on the study in general: Most clones from primary vaccination resurfaced after the booster (nearly 97% CD4, around 91% CD8). Shared CD4/CD8 clonotypes were a small share, likely from convergent recombination.

Germline CDR1 MGHRA, CDR2 YSYEKL. The germline V and J ends were trimmed by 2 bases and 2 bases, with 17 bases remaining between them. This CDR3 contains 17 residues. 5'RACE template switching generated TCR cDNA, adding a universal primer site and UMIs. TCRdb used MiXCR to reprocess the 5' RACE reads, holding one entry per CDR3 protein. The sample lists 100,000 to 150,000 distinct CDR3 sequences, approximately 8.4% occurring once. A word on this clonotype: Its antigen is still unknown.

The sequencing used CD8+ T cells sorted from PBMCs, collected on the day of the yellow fever booster vaccination. The sequence was collected from a man aged 18-30 years who received the YFV17D yellow fever vaccine. V is TRBV4-1 and J is TRBJ2-3; D perhaps matches TRBD1 (6 bases). The CDR3 loop is CASSQNDLQGITDTQYF. The CDR3 bases are TGCGCCAGCAGCCAAAACGACCTACAGGGCATCACAGATACGCAGTATTTT.